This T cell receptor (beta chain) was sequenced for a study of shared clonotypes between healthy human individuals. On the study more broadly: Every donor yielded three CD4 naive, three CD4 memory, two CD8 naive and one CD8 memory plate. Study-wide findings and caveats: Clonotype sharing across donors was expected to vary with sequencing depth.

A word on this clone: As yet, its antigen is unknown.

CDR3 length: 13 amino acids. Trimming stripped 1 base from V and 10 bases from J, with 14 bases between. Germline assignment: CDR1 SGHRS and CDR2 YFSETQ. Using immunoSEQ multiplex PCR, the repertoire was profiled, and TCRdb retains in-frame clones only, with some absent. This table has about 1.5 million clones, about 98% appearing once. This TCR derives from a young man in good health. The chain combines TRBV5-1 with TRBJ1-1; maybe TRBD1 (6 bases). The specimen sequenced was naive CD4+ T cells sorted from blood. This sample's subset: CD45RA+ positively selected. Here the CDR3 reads CASSLQQGGAAFF. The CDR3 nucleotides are TGCGCCAGCAGCTTGCAACAGGGAGGGGCAGCTTTCTTT.